This record looks at one T cell receptor (beta chain) sequence and its context. Its antigen remains unknown. The data belong to a study of CXCR3-negative and CXCR3-positive naive CD8 T cells. Study outcomes and limitations: Memory CD8+ cells had much lower diversity, and both naive subsets had comparably high diversity. CXCR3-positive naive cells had TRB CDR3s that were more hydrophobic than CXCR3-negative naive cells had.

The libraries of TRB cDNA were constructed through 5' RACE using UMI labels. From its re-call of the 5' RACE reads, TCRdb lists each CDR3 protein once, without DNA. The listing records around 130,000 distinct CDR3 sequences. Naive CD8+ T lymphocytes were specified as CD45RO-CCR7+CD27+CD95-. The sequence was collected from a human donor in good health. Some clones in this sample may be carry-over from other donors' samples. Material: naive CXCR3+ CD8+ T cells from blood. Documented subset: CD45RO-CCR7+CD27+CD95- naive CD8+ T cells expressing CXCR3 (TNR3+).

The CDR3 spells CASSLGREAFF. The chain joins TRBV7-3 to TRBJ1-1. Germline CDR1 reads SGHTA; CDR2 reads FQGTGA. CDR3 length: 11 residues.